This TCR beta chain was recorded in a study of T cells in Graves' hyperthyroidism and ophthalmopathy. General observations from the study: Blood also showed most of the thyroid clonotypes that were expanded above 0.001. A 13 V-J model separated ophthalmopathy from stable hyperthyroidism.

J gave up 2 bases and V 8 bases, and 7 bases lay outside the gene matches. The CDR3 sequence is 13 residues long. Germline V gene data show CDR1 as SQVTM and CDR2 as ANQGSEA. TCR beta CDR3 regions were amplified from RNA transcripts. With the HTBI primer set, the TCR CDR3 went through a first round of RT-PCR. TCRdb redid the calling of the multiplex PCR reads with MiXCR, one entry per CDR3 protein. The repertoire holds around 620,000 distinct CDR3 sequences, with around 46% as singletons. A note on this clonotype: Antigen unknown.

The TCR sequence derives from an adult woman with Graves' disease, either hyperthyroidism or ophthalmopathy (not recorded which). The sequencing sample was made of peripheral blood or thyroid tissue (not recorded which). This chain connects TRBV29-1 to TRBJ2-5, with 8 bases that match TRBD1. CDR3 in amino acids: CSLDRGGQETQYF. The CDR3 DNA sequence: TGCAGCTTAGACAGGGGTGGGCAAGAGACCCAGTACTTC. The entire variable domain, with the rest obtained from reference TRBV29-1 and TRBJ2-5, is as follows: SAVISQKPSRDICQRGTSLTIQCQVDSQVTMMFWYRQQPGQSLTLIATANQGSEATYESGFVIDKFPISRPNLTFSTLTVSNMSPEDSSIYLCSLDRGGQETQYFGPGTRLLVL.